The following is a T cell receptor beta chain sequence with its context. The target antigen is unknown. The data belong to a study of OX40 agonist ivuxolimab in advanced cancers. Turning to the study itself: Allowance was made for prior anti-PD-1, anti-PD-L1 or anti-CTLA-4 therapy, and roughly 40% had some.

This CDR3 is 17 amino acids long. Trimming took 1 base from V and 11 from J, leaving 23 bases between them. Germline V gene data show CDR1 as SNHLY and CDR2 as FYNNEI. The study sampled blood at baseline, cycle 4 day 1, and cycle 7 day 1. Some clones are missing from TCRdb's copy, which holds only in-frame ones; the method was immunoSEQ multiplex PCR. In the table there are around 110,000 clones, about nine tenths of which are singletons. General observations from the study: Relative to CD4+ cells, CD8+ T cells on average had more expanded clones. No antigen was identified for the clonally expanded peripheral T cells.

This clonotype originated in an adult with an advanced solid tumor such as melanoma, head and neck, liver or kidney cancer. The chain links TRBV2 to TRBJ1-4; D gene unclear. The source was CD4+ or CD8+ T cells sorted from blood, collected in a trial of the OX40 agonist ivuxolimab. The CDR3 loop is CASSEGAQTGERYKLFF. In DNA form, the CDR3 reads TGTGCCAGCAGTGAAGGGGCCCAGACCGGGGAGAGGTATAAACTGTTTTTT.